Sequencing of this TCR beta chain was carried out in a study of T cell responses to AZD1222 COVID-19 vaccine. Study background: Second-dose schedules of about 4 or about 12 weeks were combined.

V shed 5 bases, J shed 0 bases, and the junction held 5 bases outside the gene matches. CDR1 and CDR2 (germline): SGHRS, YFSETQ. The CDR3 runs to 15 residues. The assay was immunoSEQ multiplex PCR, and TCRdb's table has in-frame clones only and misses some. Of roughly 99,000 clones detected, around 90% appear once; the ten largest clones hold about 6.6%. Whole-study findings and limits: Only a handful of individuals given AZD1222 were seropositive at baseline. Spike-spanning, vaccine-associated CD4 TCRs were dominant at 160-218 and 743-854. Most donors were white British and more were female, and clonal diversity was possibly underestimated.

To note about this clone: Its matching antigen is unknown.

Here the sequenced sample was peripheral blood, taken on day 0 of AZD1222 vaccination. This chain uses TRBV5-1 with TRBJ2-7, with 10 bases matching TRBD2. The clonotype comes from an adult in good health. Here the CDR3 reads CASSPASGSSYEQYF. The CDR3 DNA sequence: TGCGCCAGCAGTCCCGCTAGCGGGAGCTCCTACGAGCAGTACTTC.